These T cell receptor beta chains were read from a single sample in a study of blood T cell repertoires in COVID-19. Here immunoSEQ multiplex PCR was the method, and the copy in TCRdb shows in-frame clones only, minus some. The data contain about 220,000 clones, approximately 85% of them singletons. Material: peripheral blood. The receptors were sampled from a woman aged 70-85 years with COVID-19, enrolled during active disease. Each CDR3 is given with its conserved first and last residue. D genes are given only for firm matches. Only some rows state a clone size, as once, few, many or a class for expanded clones.

j_call d_call clone_size v_call cdr3_nt cdr3_aa
TRBJ1-1 TRBD1 . TRBV19 TGTGCCAGTAGTATAATCGGGACAGGGGCGCCCACTGAAGCTTTCTTT CASSIIGTGAPTEAFF
TRBJ2-3 TRBD2 . TRBV5-1 TGCGCCAGCAGCTTGGTCCTAGCGGGAGTCGGAGATACGCAGTATTTT CASSLVLAGVGDTQYF
TRBJ1-2 TRBD1 . TRBV11-1 TGTGCCAGCAGCTTTGACAGGGGTGATGGCTACACCTTC CASSFDRGDGYTF
TRBJ1-1 . few TRBV9 TGTGCCAGCAGCGTAGCTACCCTGGGGACATTGAACACTGAAGCTTTCTTT CASSVATLGTLNTEAFF
TRBJ1-1 . once TRBV7-9 TGTGCCAGCAGCTTACGGTTGAACACTGAAGCTTTCTTT CASSLRLNTEAFF
TRBJ1-1 . . TRBV9 TGTGCCAGCAGCGTAGGAACATCCTGGAACACTGAAGCTTTCTTT CASSVGTSWNTEAFF
TRBJ2-2 . . TRBV2 TGTGCCAGCAGTGAAGGTTACGGGGGTAACACCGGGGAGCTGTTTTTT CASSEGYGGNTGELFF
TRBJ2-1 TRBD2 . TRBV19 TGTGCCAGTAGTATAGCTCACCTAGCGGGAGGGCCGGGAGGATCCGAGCAGTTCTTC CASSIAHLAGGPGGSEQFF
TRBJ2-1 . . TRBV4-3 TGCGCCAGCAGCCAAATAAGGGGGTCTCAGTTCTTC CASSQIRGSQFF
TRBJ2-7 . . TRBV28 TGTGCCAGCAGTGCCACAGATACCGAGCAGTACTTC CASSATDTEQYF
TRBJ1-1 . once TRBV9 TGTGCCAGCAGCGTAGTCGGAGGGGTTAACCCTGAAGCTTTCTTT CASSVVGGVNPEAFF
TRBJ2-1 TRBD2 . TRBV14 TGTGCCAGCAGCCAACTTGGTAGCGGGAGTTCCTACAATGAGCAGTTCTTC CASSQLGSGSSYNEQFF
TRBJ2-3 . . TRBV5-4 TGTGCCAGCAGCCCCTCGGGCGGGACGCAGTATTTT CASSPSGGTQYF
TRBJ2-6 . . TRBV19 TGTGCCAGTAGTATCCAGGGAGGTGGGGCCAACGTCCTGACTTTC CASSIQGGGANVLTF